This TCR beta chain originates from a study of cytomegalovirus exposure and HLA in healthy donors. A multiplex PCR was run with 60 Vbeta primers and 13 Jbeta primers. Sequenced by immunoSEQ multiplex PCR; TCRdb stores in-frame clones only, minus some. The sample shows about 150,000 clones, almost 85% of them seen only once. The CDR3 is 15 residues long. CDR1 is LGHNA, CDR2 YSLEER, per germline. This receptor was identified in a man aged 25 to 40 in good health and CMV-seropositive. The sample consisted of PBMCs. The chain has TRBV4-3 and TRBJ2-5; D is undetermined. Matching the DNA end better, TRBJ2-7 makes the J call doubtful. The CDR3 bases are TGCGCCAGCAGCCAAGATCGTCTTAGTTCCTACGAGCAGTACTTC. It is translated as CASSQDRLSSYEQYF.